Listed here is a single T cell receptor beta chain. The sample holds a few counts of this clone. What this receptor recognizes is not known. The sample holds no much larger clone one base away, and base qualities are not on file. Via the germline V gene, CDR1 is SGHRS and CDR2 YFSETQ. V is pared back by 0 bases and J by 6 bases, with 13 bases lying between the germline termini. The CDR3 sequence holds 15 residues, the cysteine and phenylalanine included. Kept here is only the CDR3 DNA, which spans 45 bases and is read in frame from base 1. The entry originates in a study of cytomegalovirus exposure and HLA in healthy donors (dated by TCRdb to about 2017). Context from the whole study: An earlier analysis of 587 of the donors reported 250 to 350 Gb of sequence data and 117 million unique TCR beta sequences obtained from approximately 180 million T cells. An early release that covered roughly 600 HLA-typed donors contained about 300 gigabases of sequencing data and tens of millions of unique TCR sequences. Among the roughly 370 genotyped donors, approximately 76% belonged to the genetic ancestry cluster associated with self-reported Caucasian donors. The aim of the study was to test whether cataloging public T cell receptors could identify signatures of past pathogen exposure. Using immunosequencing, the study profiled T cell repertoires from some 670 subjects and related those repertoires to cytomegalovirus serostatus. A separate validation cohort of approximately 120 different subjects was used in addition to the approximately 700-subject first cohort. High-throughput TCR immunosequencing, statistical association of individual TCRs with disease status, and machine learning were combined to predict cytomegalovirus infection status. A later analysis re-examined previously published TCR beta repertoires from about 700 donors and added high-resolution HLA genotyping to investigate patterns of TCR occurrence. In the later analysis, no new phenotypic data were used to find candidate immune exposures; instead, reliance was placed on TCR beta sequences and their occurrence across donors. To decide whether each TCR beta V gene segment behaved as functional or pseudogenic, an earlier analysis of some 540 of the donors relied on high-throughput TCR beta sequencing. Donor age, sex, ethnicity and CMV serostatus were compiled alongside the repertoire data. A later genetic analysis took genome-wide SNP genotypes for about 65% of the 666 donors and used that subset as a discovery cohort. All discovery cohort repertoires had been generated on a single sequencing platform. Class I and class II HLA loci were covered by the typing at four-digit resolution. The number of typed donors differed by locus: about 620-630 for A, B, C, DRB1 and DQB1; 522 for DQA1; 606 for DPA1; and around 450 for DPB1. A handful of DR-DQ haplotypes were treated as single units for association and clustering because of strong linkage in the cohort. Across some 400 genotyped donors of the cohort, an average of about 220,000 unique TCR beta nucleotide sequences per donor were sequenced, and approximately 19% of those sequences were non-productive. On the study overall, not on this receptor specifically: Assigning TCR associations to individual alleles was difficult when HLA alleles, especially DR and DQ, strongly co-occurred. Because counts were too low, seventeen rarely observed V segments, including chromosome 9 orphons, were left out of the earlier analysis of over 550 of the donors. According to a later genetic analysis, donors in an Asian-associated ancestry cluster had fewer N-insertions in productive TCRs than the approximately 670-donor mean. According to a later analysis, parvovirus B19, influenza, CMV and Epstein-Barr virus appeared linked to several top co-occurrence clusters. The presence/absence analyses assumed that sequencing depth was roughly uniform across donors, and that assumption may not be true. In an earlier analysis of roughly 560 of the donors, most TCR beta V segments were observed in productive rearrangements about 87% or about 30% of the time, broadly matching IMGT annotations. Because HLA typing was missing for some donors at each locus, association tests included only the typed subset. At a false discovery rate of 0.05, a later analysis linked some 18,000 TCR beta sequences to specific HLA alleles. CMV serostatus was the only immune exposure information available for the cohort. A further reported finding was that TCR beta sequences accurately predicted the HLA-A and HLA-B alleles for most subjects in the first cohort. Most CMV-associated TCR beta chains appeared to be HLA-restricted in a later analysis, and the HLA associations seemed to be driven largely by CMV exposure. The study gave a list of 150 to 200 TCR beta chains associated with cytomegalovirus. The 87-base-pair reads could not distinguish some IMGT-functional V segments, including TRBV6-2 and TRBV6-3, so those segments were excluded. In a later analysis, TCR association rates were found to vary across HLA loci, with the most associated TCRs seen for DRB1 alleles and the fewest for HLA-C alleles. It was suggested by the authors that the approach could potentially be generalized to other disease states and immunological phenotypes. A group of highly shared sequence variants was considered likely to be a technical artifact of the sequencing pipeline. V-gene and J-gene trimming of TCR beta chains was associated with a missense DCLRE1C variant in a later genetic analysis, and the association was replicated in an independent cohort. In both the original and validation cohorts, the classifier was reported to diagnose cytomegalovirus status with high specificity and sensitivity. Correlated functional status among segregating V segments might reflect linkage disequilibrium, but an unknown experimental factor could not be ruled out. In a later analysis, HLA-associated TCR beta chains were found to be more clonally expanded and to have lower generation probabilities than equally common non-associated chains. A few of the identified cytomegalovirus-associated TCR beta chains were confirmed in vitro to be specific for cytomegalovirus antigens. In this cohort, only TCR beta chains were sequenced, and detectable features were limited by the absence of alpha or paired-chain data. While some public TCRs were present in many individuals, most TCR sequences turned up only very rarely across donors.

In total, roughly 670 healthy bone marrow donors made up the cohort. At the time of sampling, every cohort member was nominally healthy, though immune exposures that went unrecorded were likely present. The donor was CMV seropositive and belonged to the group of around 300 seropositive cohort members. A peripheral blood sample was provided by each donor, and peripheral blood mononuclear cells were used for TCR beta sequencing. Genomic DNA was extracted from the blood cell samples with the Qiagen DNeasy Blood Extraction Kit. The library was prepared using the immunoSEQ multiplex PCR assay. For the multiplex PCR, a mixture combining 60 forward primers for TCR Vbeta segments and 13 reverse primers for TCR Jbeta segments was used. A multiplex PCR assay on genomic DNA amplified the CDR3 region of rearranged TCR beta genes. The amplified TCR beta libraries were sequenced on the Illumina HiSeq System as 87-base-pair reads. The paper's data handling went like this. In a later analysis, tens of millions of unique TCR beta chains were counted across the roughly 700 repertoires, and roughly 11 million of these chains were shared by at least two donors. A nearest-neighbor algorithm error-corrected the raw reads and collapsed the reads into unique sequences, merging closely related sequences to remove PCR and sequencing errors. To assign V, D and J gene segments, CDR3 sequences were aligned to IMGT reference sequences. For a sequence to be retained, a match of at least six nucleotides to both a V gene segment and a J gene segment was required. A rearrangement counted as productive if the CDR3 had no stop codons and remained in frame with V and J, and every other rearrangement counted as non-productive. Following IMGT convention, CDR3 was defined as the stretch from the second conserved V-encoded cysteine up to the conserved J-encoded phenylalanine. The earlier analysis of around 640 of the donors excluded sequences that lacked an unambiguous match to a single V gene segment. An earlier analysis of 587 of the donors called V segments functional above 56.7% productive rearrangements and segregating when the between-donor standard deviation exceeded 5%. To diagnose cytomegalovirus status from the catalog of TCR beta chain sequences, a statistical classification framework was built. In a later analysis, TCR nucleotide sequences were compared against IMGT/GENE-DB human TR gene sequences so that V and J genes could be assigned. The TCRdist pipeline was used in a later analysis to assign CDR3 sequences and most-parsimonious VDJ recombination scenarios. In a later analysis, each TCR beta chain was defined by its CDR3 amino acid sequence together with its V-gene family, and reads without a unique V-gene family were excluded. A later analysis removed 500 to 600 highly shared, low-generation-probability nucleotide sequences to deal with suspected cross-contamination and a sequencing artifact. In a later analysis, a clonal expansion index was calculated for each public chain from normalized within-repertoire ranks of inferred template counts. In a later analysis, generation probabilities were computed using a VDJ recombination model fitted to out-of-frame rearrangements, and the results were checked against IGoR. In a later analysis, hypergeometric tests were used to score TCR-TCR, TCR-HLA and TCR-CMV co-occurrence, with a repertoire-size bias correction applied to TCR pairs. A later analysis estimated false discovery rates by permuting HLA or CMV assignments 20 times. In a later analysis, co-occurring TCRs were grouped with DBSCAN, and TCRdist sequence similarity was added when clustering was performed within HLA-allele-positive subsets. For co-occurrence clustering, repertoires with fewer than 30,000 or more than 120,000 public chains were excluded, along with roughly five repertoires with anomalous nucleotide sharing. TCRdb provides this immuneACCESS table in a form limited to in-frame rearrangements. Some clones are lacking; in checked studies, under half of them reflect an unresolved V gene, and why the rest are absent is not known. Clonal size and the V and J genes are those of that table, whereas D and trimming came from the DNA. The sample profile shows some 150,000 clones; 70% to 85% of them were found once. The ten biggest clones cover roughly 1.4% of the sample.

The clonotype was recovered from a man aged 25 to 45 in good health and CMV-seropositive. This chain is built from TRBV5-1 and TRBJ1-5, with no confident D gene call. The material sequenced was PBMCs. The bases read TGCGCCAGCAGCTTGGGTCCCATTAGCGGTCAGCCCCAGCATTTT. Translated, it gives CASSLGPISGQPQHF. Reference TRBV5-1 and TRBJ1-5 genes cover what lies past the CDR3, so the full variable domain is KAGVTQTPRYLIKTRGQQVTLSCSPISGHRSVSWYQQTPGQGLQFLFEYFSETQRNKGNFPGRFSGRQFSNSRSEMNVSTLELGDSALYLCASSLGPISGQPQHFGDGTRLSIL.